A single sample is the source of the 26 T cell receptor beta chains below, sequenced in a study of T-cell memory formation after mild COVID-19 (dated by TCRdb to the early 2020s). Receptors were amplified or captured by 5' RACE. The listed sequencing device is Illumina NovaSeq 6000. TCRdb redid the processing of the public reads, applying fastp at Q25 and MiXCR, and retained in-frame beta chains. For every CDR3 protein sequence, its rows merge into one entry that carries the most common genes and DNA. For this sample the table gives 100,000 to 150,000 distinct CDR3 sequences, of which 5% to 6.5% were detected only once. The ten largest account for 2.2% of the sample. Input material: PBMCs or a T cell subset sorted from them (not recorded which). These receptor sequences come from an adult woman who had mild COVID-19 (a few samples of this study predate the infection). The sample titles of this study are shuffled in the database, so cell type and time point are left out; the donor was told from shared clones.

The J gene is TRBJ2-1, the V gene TRBV20-1; TRBD2 agrees at 15 bases. The CDR3 has 14 residues. The V gene end was trimmed by 6 bases and the J gene end by 6 bases; junction bases not matched to a gene: 3. Looked up from germline, CDR1 is DFQATT and CDR2 is SNEGSKA (reference sequence). The CDR3 region has the DNA TGCAGTGCCCTGGGACTAGCGGGAGGCAATGAGCAGTTCTTC. This gives the protein CSALGLAGGNEQFF.

The chain links TRBV18 to TRBJ2-1; D unresolved. The CDR3 sequence is 11 residues long. Germline V lookup: CDR1 KGHSH, CDR2 LQKENI. Between the trimmed V and J ends, which lost 2 bases and 7 bases, there was a span of 3 bases. As DNA, the CDR3 is TGTGCCAGCTCACCAGTAAATGAGCAGTTCTTC. This codes for CASSPVNEQFF. Drawing the rest from reference TRBV18 and TRBJ2-1, the complete variable domain is NAGVMQNPRHLVRRRGQEARLRCSPMKGHSHVYWYRQLPEEGLKFMVYLQKENIIDESGMPKERFSAEFPKEGPSILRIQQVVRGDSAAYFCASSPVNEQFFGPGTRLTVL.

The sample holds a few counts of this clonotype. The V and J genes are TRBV7-2 and TRBJ2-7; 7 positions agree with TRBD1. CDR3 length: 12 residues. Per germline, CDR1 SGHTA and CDR2 FQGNSA. The V and J ends lost 5 bases and 5 bases, in that order; junction bases with no gene match: 3. CDR3 loop: CASSVDRDEQYF. The CDR3 DNA reads as TGTGCCAGCAGCGTCGACAGGGACGAGCAGTACTTC.

The chain combines TRBV19 with TRBJ2-5, with D unresolved. The germline V gene encodes CDR1 LNHDA and CDR2 SQIVND (reference sequence). V gave up 5 bases and J gave up 2 bases, with 9 bases separating them. The CDR3 sequence is 13 residues long. The CDR3 nucleotides are TGTGCCAGTAGTGGGTCAGTTCAAGAGACCCAGTACTTC. Amino acids: CASSGSVQETQYF.

This sequence joins TRBV12-3 or TRBV12-4 and TRBJ1-4; no definite D call. The CDR3 totals 14 residues. With 5 bases removed from V and 3 bases from J, the gap between germline ends came to 10 bases. The CDR3 loop is CASSPTSPNEKLFF. The CDR3 DNA reads TGTGCCAGCAGTCCGACAAGCCCTAATGAAAAACTGTTTTTT.

This clonotype was seen once. This chain joins TRBV7-6 and TRBJ1-3; 8 nucleotides agree with TRBD1. This CDR3 comprises 19 residues. The ends lost 1 base at V and 0 bases at J; junction bases unmatched: 11. Germline values: CDR1 SGHVS, CDR2 FNYEAQ. For the CDR3, the DNA is TGTGCCAGCAGCTTAGAGGGGGACAGGCCCTATCACTCTGGAAACACCATATATTTT. It translates to CASSLEGDRPYHSGNTIYF. Based on the CDR3 plus reference TRBV7-6 and TRBJ1-3, the full variable domain is GAGVSQSPRYKVTKRGQDVALRCDPISGHVSLYWYRQALGQGPEFLTYFNYEAQQDKSGLPNDRFSAERPEGSISTLTIQRTEQRDSAMYRCASSLEGDRPYHSGNTIYFGEGSWLTVV.

The chain couples TRBV4-1 to TRBJ2-5; 7 positions match TRBD2. Germline V gene lookup returns CDR1 MGHRA and CDR2 YSYEKL. J lost 4 bases, V lost 1 base, and 6 bases had no gene match. This CDR3 region has 15 residues. The CDR3 sequence is CASSQGNGGIETQYF. The DNA for the CDR3 is TGCGCCAGCAGCCAAGGGAACGGGGGGATAGAGACCCAGTACTTC.

This clonotype was seen at least ten times. The rearrangement links TRBV5-1 to TRBJ2-1; no clear D gene. Germline V gives CDR1 SGHRS, CDR2 YFSETQ. The CDR3 is 11 residues long. Deletions cut 1 base from V and 9 bases from J, with 5 bases between. CDR3 in DNA: TGCGCCAGCAGCTTGTTGGGTGAGCAGTTCTTC. Amino acid sequence: CASSLLGEQFF.

Only a few counts were recorded for this clonotype. The genes are TRBV5-1 and TRBJ1-6; TRBD1 is a possible D gene (6 bases). V lost 4 bases, J lost 7 bases, and 12 bases lay in between. CDR3 size: 14 residues. The V gene's germline CDR1 is SGHRS and CDR2 YFSETQ. The CDR3 loop reads CASSLDRRNSPLHF. The CDR3 bases are TGCGCCAGCAGCCTGGACAGAAGGAATTCACCCCTCCACTTT.

This clonotype was seen a handful of times. The chain combines TRBV7-6 with TRBJ2-1; possible D gene TRBD1, 6 bases. Trimming left V 1 base short and J 8 bases short, with 18 bases between. This CDR3 has 16 residues. Germline assignment: CDR1 SGHVS and CDR2 FNYEAQ. DNA of the CDR3: TGTGCCAGCAGCTTAGTGGGGGCAAGAGGTCAAGATGAGCAGTTCTTC. Amino acid sequence: CASSLVGARGQDEQFF.

This clonotype was counted only a few times. The J gene is TRBJ1-2, the V gene TRBV12-3 or TRBV12-4; TRBD1 aligns across 9 bases. V lost 5 bases to trimming and J lost 8 bases; unmatched junction nucleotides: 6. This CDR3 spans 13 amino acids. The CDR3 region is CASSLDRGVGYTF. CDR3 in DNA: TGTGCCAGCAGTCTAGACAGGGGGGTAGGCTACACCTTC.

In this sample, this clonotype turned up a few times. This rearrangement joins TRBV7-9 to TRBJ2-5, with TRBD2 identical over 13 bases. CDR1 is SEHNR, CDR2 FQNEAQ, per germline (reference sequence). The ends lost 4 bases at V and 7 bases at J; junction bases unmatched: 6. The CDR3 covers 15 residues. The CDR3 reads CASSSGLAGVGTQYF. The CDR3, as DNA: TGTGCCAGCAGCTCCGGACTAGCGGGGGTAGGGACCCAGTACTTC.

This clonotype was seen ten or more times. The V call is TRBV20-1, the J call TRBJ1-4; a possible D gene is TRBD1 (5 bases). V lost 5 bases and J 6 bases, leaving 28 bases between the germline ends. Germline CDR1 DFQATT, CDR2 SNEGSKA (reference sequence). The CDR3 runs 18 residues. The CDR3 DNA is TGCAGTGCTGCCCGGGGTCCGCAGGGACTAAGATGGGATGAAAAACTGTTTTTT. Translating gives CSAARGPQGLRWDEKLFF.

This clonotype came up a few times. The rearrangement joins TRBV29-1 to TRBJ1-2, with D uncertain. Trimming pared 6 bases from V and 8 bases from J, leaving 13 bases between. This CDR3 comprises 11 residues. CDR1 and CDR2 (germline): SQVTM, ANQGSEA. In DNA form, the CDR3 reads TGCAGCGTAGTCGAGAACACCGGCTACACCTTC. Protein product: CSVVENTGYTF.

This clonotype was observed a handful of times. The rearrangement uses TRBV7-2 and TRBJ1-1; 7 nucleotides match TRBD1. The CDR3 is made up of 14 amino acids. Germline V lookup: CDR1 SGHTA, CDR2 FQGNSA. The V segment lost 2 bases and the J segment 6 bases; nucleotides outside the gene matches: 6. CDR3 nucleotide sequence: TGTGCCAGCAGCTTATTTGAGGGGGCAGCTGAAGCTTTCTTT. The encoded protein is CASSLFEGAAEAFF.

In this sample, this clonotype turned up once. V usage is TRBV18 and J usage is TRBJ2-3, with 10 bases matching TRBD1. The CDR3 sequence is 14 residues long. Germline values: CDR1 KGHSH, CDR2 LQKENI. The V and J ends lost 3 bases and 4 bases, in that order; junction bases with no gene match: 1. Written as DNA, the CDR3 is TGTGCCAGCTCACCGGGACAGGGGTCAGATACGCAGTATTTT. Translated, it gives CASSPGQGSDTQYF.

This clonotype was seen repeatedly, ten times or more. The CDR3 loop is CSVVGTGGRDTQYF. The DNA for the CDR3 is TGCAGCGTTGTCGGGACAGGGGGTCGGGATACGCAGTATTTT. The genes are TRBV29-1 and TRBJ2-3; 11 nucleotides agree with TRBD1. Germline V gene sequence: CDR1 SQVTM, CDR2 ANQGSEA. The CDR3 contains 14 residues. Trimming cost V 4 bases and J 6 bases; bases outside gene matches: 6.

This clonotype was recorded a few times. This chain joins TRBV6-5 and TRBJ2-7; D is unresolved. Trimming took 6 bases from V and 3 from J, leaving 12 bases between them. The CDR3 is 13 residues long. Germline V gives CDR1 MNHEY, CDR2 SVGAGI. CDR3 protein: CASSHDGNYEQYF. CDR3 DNA: TGTGCCAGCAGCCACGATGGGAACTACGAGCAGTACTTC.

The rearrangement uses TRBV11-2 and TRBJ2-7; D remains ambiguous. CDR3 length equals 17 residues. The germline V gene has CDR1 SGHAT and CDR2 FQNNGV. Trimming cost V 4 bases and J 7 bases, with 26 bases left between them. The CDR3 bases are TGTGCCAGCAGCTCCCTTATCGGGCCGGGTGCTCTGGGAGAGCAGTACTTC. This translates into CASSSLIGPGALGEQYF. Full variable domain (remainder filled in from reference TRBV11-2 and TRBJ2-7): EAGVAQSPRYKIIEKRQSVAFWCNPISGHATLYWYQQILGQGPKLLIQFQNNGVVDDSQLPKDRFSAERLKGVDSTLKIQPAKLEDSAVYLCASSSLIGPGALGEQYFGPGTRLTVT.

This clonotype was counted a few times. This chain uses TRBV27 with TRBJ1-2; weak D call: TRBD1 (5 bases). Germline-derived CDR1 and CDR2 are MNHEY and SMNVEV (reference sequence). The V end lost 4 bases, the J end lost 4 bases, and 16 bases lay between the germline ends. The CDR3 spans 15 residues. In nucleotides, the CDR3 is TGTGCCAGCAGTTCTCAGGGAGTCCGGCTCTATGGCTACACCTTC. Its translation: CASSSQGVRLYGYTF.

The chain links TRBV15 to TRBJ2-5, with unresolved D. The CDR3 totals 15 residues. CDR1 and CDR2 (germline): LNHNV, YYDKDF (reference sequence). The germline V and J ends were trimmed by 0 bases and 5 bases, with 13 bases remaining between them. The CDR3 bases are TGTGCCACCAGCAGAGATCCAACCACTGGGGAGACCCAGTACTTC. This sequence encodes CATSRDPTTGETQYF.

This chain uses TRBV7-3 with TRBJ1-1, with 7 bases lining up with TRBD1. The J segment lost 4 bases and the V segment lost 5 bases, leaving 7 bases of the junction unmatched. The CDR3 consists of 14 residues. CDR1 and CDR2 (germline): SGHTA, FQGTGA. Written as DNA, the CDR3 is TGTGCCAGCAGCCGGATCCCAGGGGGCACTGAAGCTTTCTTT. This codes for CASSRIPGGTEAFF.

This clonotype was detected ten times or more. The V and J genes are TRBV5-1 and TRBJ2-1, with 8 bases fitting TRBD1. Unmatched junction bases numbered 4, after V lost 3 bases and J lost 2 bases. The CDR3 extends over 15 amino acids. CDR1 and CDR2 (germline): SGHRS, YFSETQ. This CDR3 is CASSSSGGAYNEQFF. CDR3 DNA: TGCGCCAGCAGCTCCTCAGGGGGCGCCTACAATGAGCAGTTCTTC.

V is TRBV12-3 or TRBV12-4 and J is TRBJ1-1; possible D gene TRBD1, 5 bases. V lost 5 bases, J lost 5 bases, and 15 bases lay in between. The CDR3 totals 14 residues. As DNA, the CDR3 is TGTGCCAGCAGTATGGACAAACAGTTGACTGAAGCTTTCTTT. It specifies CASSMDKQLTEAFF.

This clonotype was observed a handful of times. CDR3 DNA: TGCGCCAGCAGCCGTTACAGGGGCAGGAACACTGAAGCTTTCTTT. Its protein product is CASSRYRGRNTEAFF. V and J are TRBV4-1 and TRBJ1-1; 7 bases match TRBD1. Germline assignment: CDR1 MGHRA and CDR2 YSYEKL. This CDR3 region has 15 residues. Trimming cost V 4 bases and J 1 base; bases outside gene matches: 6.

The sample holds many counts of this clonotype. This chain links TRBV5-1 with TRBJ1-2, with D uncertain. Trimming took off 5 bases at V and 6 bases at J, with 11 bases between the two ends. The CDR3 covers 12 residues. Germline values: CDR1 SGHRS, CDR2 YFSETQ. DNA for the CDR3: TGCGCCAGCAGTTATTTAGGTGATGGCTACACCTTC. This sequence encodes CASSYLGDGYTF.